This T cell receptor beta chain stems from a study of Ad26.COV2.S vaccination and SARS-CoV-2 variants. Study information: Among those in the COV1001 Ad26.COV2.S trial arm was the donor. Once, or twice with 56 days between doses, Ad26.COV2.S was given intramuscularly.

The sample's treatment: roughly 20 received Ad26.COV2.S at low or high dose, single or two shots; several received placebo; per-sample allocation not given. Sampling happened 63 days after the first vaccine or placebo injection. The shot given was an Ad26 vector that makes Wuhan-strain SARS-CoV-2 spike. To note about this clone: Antigen unknown.

Looked up from germline, CDR1 is SQVTM and CDR2 is ANQGSEA. The V gene end was trimmed by 6 bases and the J gene end by 0 bases; junction bases not matched to a gene: 4. The CDR3 has 13 amino acids. Assay: immunoSEQ multiplex PCR; the TCRdb copy retains only in-frame clones and omits some. The sample holds about 350,000 clones; 75% to 90% are singletons and the top ten take approximately 4.5%. Regarding the study as a whole: Spike-specific CD8+ and CD4+ T cell responses reportedly showed substantial breadth after vaccination.

The TCR comes from a person between 18 and 60 years old who received the Ad26.COV2.S COVID-19 vaccine or a placebo. This specimen consisted of peripheral blood, obtained in a trial of Ad26.COV2.S vaccine versus placebo. The chain carries TRBV29-1 and TRBJ1-2; 7 bases line up with TRBD1. The DNA of the CDR3 is TGCAGCGTGCGGGACAGTCCTAACTATGGCTACACCTTC. The encoded protein is CSVRDSPNYGYTF.